The clone carrying this T cell receptor (beta chain) has at least ten counts. This specimen belongs to a study of regulatory T cells in long-lasting Graves disease. About the study: Those Graves' patients who were newly diagnosed had been on antithyroid drugs under 3 months.

CDR3-region Arm-PCR and iRepertoire HTBI primers produced the TCR beta libraries. TCRdb reprocessed the multiplex PCR reads with MiXCR, giving one entry per CDR3 protein. Of 390,000 or so distinct CDR3 sequences in the sample, approximately 10% are singletons; the top ten hold approximately 20%. As for time point: newly diagnosed GD, antithyroid drugs for less than 3 months. The TCR library used RNA extracted from PBMCs. CDR3 length equals 15 residues. With V trimmed by 6 bases and J by 0 bases, 5 bases remained unmatched. In addition, the sample was reused for a study of T cells in Graves' hyperthyroidism and ophthalmopathy. As that study records: Diagnoses used clinical symptoms, serum thyroxine and TRAb, thyroid ultrasound and orbital computed tomography.

The sequenced sample was peripheral blood mononuclear cells (PBMCs), obtained at new diagnosis, from a patient treated with antithyroid drugs. The sequence was obtained from a woman younger than 30 with Graves disease. The chain combines TRBV12-3 or TRBV12-4 with TRBJ2-1; the match to TRBD1 covers 7 bases. CDR3 nucleotide sequence: TGTGCCAGCAGCCCCGGGACAGTCTCCTACAATGAGCAGTTCTTC. As protein: CASSPGTVSYNEQFF.